The 2 T cell receptor beta chains given below trace back to one sample, sequenced in a study of blood T cells in healthy people across ages. A second PCR of 7 to 11 cycles used a sample-barcoded 5' primer and a J-beta primer mix. From the 5' RACE reads, TCRdb called clonotypes with MiXCR, one entry per CDR3 protein. The repertoire consists of around 1,600,000 distinct CDR3 sequences, with under 55% occurring once and the leading ten covering about 4%. What was sequenced was blood. The receptors shown here come from a woman under 30 in good health.

The genes are TRBV2 and TRBJ1-2; D unresolved. The germline V gene encodes CDR1 SNHLY and CDR2 FYNNEI. There are 15 residues in the CDR3. V gave up 4 bases and J gave up 0 bases, with 12 bases separating them. In DNA form, the CDR3 reads TGTGCCAGCAGTGTCCAGAGCGGCACTAACTATGGCTACACCTTC. Protein sequence: CASSVQSGTNYGYTF. Looking up the rest from reference TRBV2 and TRBJ1-2 gives the full variable domain: EPEVTQTPSHQVTQMGQEVILRCVPISNHLYFYWYRQILGQKVEFLVSFYNNEISEKSEIFDDQFSVERPDGSNFTLKIRSTKLEDSAMYFCASSVQSGTNYGYTFGSGTRLTVV.

The chain links TRBV7-3 to TRBJ2-1; 8 bases align to TRBD2. V shed 4 bases, J shed 2 bases, and the junction held 7 bases outside the gene matches. CDR1 is SGHTA and CDR2 is FQGTGA in the germline V gene. This CDR3 contains 16 residues. CDR3 amino acids: CASSSAGTSPYNEQFF. Written as DNA, the CDR3 is TGTGCCAGCAGCTCAGCCGGGACTAGTCCCTACAATGAGCAGTTCTTC.